These T cell receptor beta chains were read from a single sample in a study of control samples from healthy donors and cancer patients. Some clones are missing from TCRdb's copy, which holds only in-frame ones; the method was immunoSEQ multiplex PCR. The sample lists roughly 68,000 clones; nearly 85% were seen once. Sequencing was done on a sample of blood. These receptors were obtained from a man in his 60s in good health. The CDR3 runs from the conserved cysteine through the conserved F or W. The D gene is left open where the match is weak. Size is stated for part of the rows, as once, few or many counts, or as a class when the clone is expanded.

TRBV5-6	NA	TRBJ2-7	once	CASSFMGEQYF	TGTGCCAGCAGCTTTATGGGGGAGCAGTACTTC
TRBV28	TRBD1	TRBJ2-5	NA	CASSSPGQGVETQYF	TGTGCCAGCAGTTCACCGGGACAGGGGGTTGAGACCCAGTACTTC
TRBV29-1	TRBD1	TRBJ1-3	NA	CSVEGTGAGGNTIYF	TGCAGCGTTGAGGGGACAGGGGCAGGTGGAAACACCATATATTTT
TRBV6-6	NA	TRBJ1-2	NA	CASRESANRASRYTF	TGTGCCAGCAGGGAATCTGCTAACAGGGCTAGTCGCTACACCTTC
TRBV7-9	TRBD1	TRBJ1-1	NA	CASSNRQGMNTEAFF	TGTGCCAGCAGCAACAGACAGGGGATGAACACTGAAGCTTTCTTT
TRBV7-9	NA	TRBJ2-1	NA	CASSLAPQGLNNEQFF	TGTGCCAGCAGCTTAGCGCCTCAGGGCCTAAACAATGAGCAGTTCTTC
TRBV4-3	NA	TRBJ2-3	NA	CASSPEVGADTQYF	TGCGCCAGCAGCCCTGAGGTGGGGGCAGATACGCAGTATTTT
TRBV6-2/TRBV6-3	TRBD2	TRBJ2-2	NA	CASSYPKTSGNTGELFF	TGTGCCAGCAGTTATCCTAAGACTAGCGGGAACACCGGGGAGCTGTTTTTT
TRBV7-2	NA	TRBJ1-2	few	CASSLWSQGEGYTF	TGTGCCAGCAGCTTATGGTCACAGGGTGAAGGCTACACCTTC
TRBV30	NA	TRBJ2-1	NA	CAWSVSRDWEQFF	TGTGCCTGGAGTGTATCGCGGGACTGGGAGCAGTTCTTC
TRBV28	TRBD1	TRBJ1-2	medium-sized	CASTNTGTAKANYGYTF	TGTGCCAGCACTAACACCGGGACAGCGAAAGCCAACTATGGCTACACCTTC
TRBV7-2	TRBD2	TRBJ2-5	NA	CASSFLAGGLETQYF	TGTGCCAGCAGCTTTTTAGCGGGGGGTCTCGAGACCCAGTACTTC
TRBV7-2	NA	TRBJ2-7	NA	CASSLGFGGRSSYEQYF	TGTGCCAGCAGCTTAGGTTTTGGGGGGAGGAGCTCCTACGAGCAGTACTTC
TRBV11-2	NA	TRBJ1-1	NA	CASSSGGGPNTEAFF	TGTGCCAGCAGCTCCGGCGGGGGACCGAACACTGAAGCTTTCTTT
TRBV28	NA	TRBJ2-7	NA	CASSLFLTGAVKSYEQYF	TGTGCCAGCAGTTTATTCCTCACGGGGGCAGTTAAGAGTTACGAGCAGTACTTC
TRBV4-3	TRBD2	TRBJ2-3	NA	CASSQTGTSGADTQYF	TGCGCCAGCAGCCAAACCGGGACTAGCGGGGCAGATACGCAGTATTTT
TRBV5-5	NA	TRBJ1-1	NA	CASSLNPETNGFF	TGTGCCAGCAGCTTAAATCCTGAAACGAATGGTTTCTTT
TRBV9	NA	TRBJ1-6	NA	CASSVIEGNSPLHF	TGTGCCAGCAGCGTTATAGAGGGTAATTCACCCCTCCACTTT
TRBV5-5	NA	TRBJ1-5	NA	CASSPLGHSGSNQPQHF	TGTGCCAGCAGCCCCCTCGGGCATTCGGGGAGCAATCAGCCCCAGCATTTT
TRBV5-4	TRBD1	TRBJ2-5	NA	CASSLGAGGREETQYF	TGTGCCAGCAGCTTGGGGGCAGGGGGACGGGAAGAGACCCAGTACTTC
TRBV7-9	NA	TRBJ2-7	NA	CASSSGQFHEQYF	TGTGCCAGCAGCTCCGGACAATTCCACGAGCAGTACTTC
TRBV4-1	NA	TRBJ1-2	NA	CASSRSQLRDCGYTF	TGCGCCAGCAGCCGCAGCCAGCTCAGAGACTGTGGCTACACCTTC
TRBV4-1	TRBD1	TRBJ2-3	NA	CASSQAGTGGVADTQYF	TGCGCCAGCAGCCAAGCCGGGACAGGGGGCGTAGCAGATACGCAGTATTTT
TRBV7-2	NA	TRBJ2-6	NA	CASSFLHRAGANVLTF	TGTGCCAGCAGCTTTCTTCACAGGGCTGGGGCCAACGTCCTGACTTTC
TRBV6-2/TRBV6-3	TRBD2	TRBJ2-3	once	CASSGLAHFSREASDTQYF	TGTGCCAGCAGTGGGCTAGCCCATTTTTCACGGGAGGCGTCAGATACGCAGTATTTT
TRBV30	NA	TRBJ1-6	once	CAWTPAGHSPLHF	TGTGCCTGGACACCCGCAGGGCATTCACCCCTCCACTTT
TRBV6-5	NA	TRBJ2-2	NA	CASSRTGPGELFF	TGTGCCAGCAGTCGAACAGGCCCCGGGGAGCTGTTTTTT
TRBV2	TRBD2	TRBJ2-1	NA	CASSTGTIHNEQFF	TGTGCCAGCAGCACCGGGACTATACACAATGAGCAGTTCTTC
TRBV5-4	TRBD1	TRBJ2-1	NA	CASSEGQGALHEQFF	TGTGCCAGCAGCGAAGGACAGGGTGCCCTCCATGAGCAGTTCTTC
TRBV28	TRBD1	TRBJ2-6	NA	CASRVGEWTGISSGANVLTF	TGTGCCAGCAGAGTAGGGGAGTGGACAGGGATAAGCTCTGGGGCCAACGTCCTGACTTTC
TRBV19	NA	TRBJ1-6	NA	CASSTQGLSPLHF	TGTGCCAGTAGTACTCAGGGTCTGTCACCCCTCCACTTT
TRBV19	NA	TRBJ1-5	once	CASRPDSSPGPQHF	TGTGCCAGTAGGCCCGACAGTTCACCGGGGCCCCAGCATTTT